Following are 30 T cell receptor beta chains from one sample sequenced in a study of beta chain features in type 1 diabetes. Every bit of the isolated RNA underwent reverse transcription, so sequencing read expressed TCRB transcripts. TCRdb's copy holds only in-frame clones and misses some; the assay was immunoSEQ multiplex PCR. The sample shows about 400,000 clones, roughly 12% of them seen only once. Sequencing used naive CD4+ T cells from blood. These receptors came from a man aged 18 to 30 in good health.

The gene calls are TRBV7-3 and TRBJ2-4; D remains ambiguous. The CDR3 spans 13 residues. Germline assignment: CDR1 SGHTA and CDR2 FQGTGA. With 5 bases removed from V and 8 bases from J, the gap between germline ends came to 13 bases. CDR3 sequence: CASSAAPRDIQYF. The CDR3, as DNA: TGTGCCAGCAGCGCGGCCCCCCGGGACATTCAGTACTTC.

The CDR3 bases are TGCGCCAGCAGCTTGGGAAATCAGGGAGATACGCAGTATTTT. This codes for CASSLGNQGDTQYF. The V and J genes are TRBV5-1 and TRBJ2-3, with D possibly being TRBD1 (5 bases). Per the germline V gene, CDR1 is SGHRS and CDR2 is YFSETQ. The V gene lost 0 bases and the J gene lost 5 bases, with 10 bases spanning the gap. CDR3 length: 14 residues.

This chain links TRBV7-3 with TRBJ1-2, with 7 bases identical to TRBD1. Germline V lookup: CDR1 SGHTA, CDR2 FQGTGA. With V trimmed by 5 bases and J by 5 bases, 14 bases remained unmatched. The CDR3 totals 16 residues. The DNA of the CDR3 is TGTGCCAGCAGCCCACTAGGGACAGACACGTTATATGGCTACACCTTC. Its translation is CASSPLGTDTLYGYTF.

In this sample, this clone turned up a few times. The chain is built from TRBV7-2 and TRBJ2-4; the D gene is possibly TRBD2 (5 bases). The CDR3 is made up of 15 amino acids. Trimming removed 5 bases at V and 5 bases at J, with 16 bases between. CDR1 is SGHTA, CDR2 FQGNSA, per germline. As DNA, the CDR3 is TGTGCCAGCAGCCCATTTCGGGGTTACGAAAACATTCAGTACTTC. Its translation is CASSPFRGYENIQYF.

This clone showed up just a few times. The V call is TRBV11-1, the J call TRBJ1-2; TRBD1 agrees at 7 bases. Germline CDR1 reads SGHAT; CDR2 reads FQDESV (reference sequence). CDR3 length: 13 residues. Unmatched junction bases numbered 5, after V lost 5 bases and J lost 5 bases. DNA of the CDR3: TGTGCCAGCAGCCTCCGGGACAGATATGGCTACACCTTC. As protein: CASSLRDRYGYTF.

The chain employs TRBV18 and TRBJ1-2; D perhaps matches TRBD1 (5 bases). The CDR3 extends over 13 amino acids. Germline CDR1 reads KGHSH; CDR2 reads LQKENI. Trimming took off 6 bases at V and 6 bases at J, with 14 bases between the two ends. The CDR3 loop is CASSEGPVHGYTF. The CDR3 DNA follows: TGTGCCAGCTCGGAGGGACCGGTGCATGGCTACACCTTC.

V usage is TRBV4-3 and J usage is TRBJ2-7; 8 nucleotides line up with TRBD1. Germline CDR1 reads LGHNA; CDR2 reads YSLEER. The trim removed 3 bases at V and 3 bases at J, leaving 7 bases unmatched. The CDR3 contains 15 residues. The CDR3 is CASSHYADRVYEQYF. The CDR3 DNA is TGCGCCAGCAGCCACTACGCGGACAGGGTCTACGAGCAGTACTTC.

The chain recombines TRBV9 with TRBJ2-3; 9 nucleotides agree with TRBD1. The CDR3 is made up of 16 amino acids. Germline trimming cut 3 bases from V and 4 bases from J; bases unmatched to any gene: 9. Per germline, CDR1 SGDLS and CDR2 YYNGEE. The CDR3 reads CASSAPGTGIADTQYF. The CDR3 DNA reads as TGTGCCAGCAGCGCTCCCGGGACAGGGATCGCAGATACGCAGTATTTT.

J is TRBJ2-5 and V is TRBV7-7; a weak D match, TRBD2 (6 bases). This CDR3 comprises 14 residues. CDR1 SSHAT and CDR2 FNYEAQ come from the germline V gene (reference sequence). V lost 5 bases to trimming and J lost 5 bases, with 15 bases between them. The CDR3 loop is CASSISWEEETQYF. Here the CDR3 DNA reads TGTGCCAGCAGCATAAGCTGGGAGGAGGAGACCCAGTACTTC.

There are a few counts of this clone. The V and J genes are TRBV29-1 and TRBJ2-3; 10 bases align to TRBD1. The CDR3 totals 16 residues. V shed 6 bases and J 2 bases; nucleotides not matched to a gene: 11. Germline CDR1 is SQVTM and CDR2 is ANQGSEA. DNA of the CDR3: TGCAGCGTCGATCTCCGGGACAGGGGCCACACAGATACGCAGTATTTT. Amino acids: CSVDLRDRGHTDTQYF.

This clone has more than one count but fewer than ten. The chain links TRBV11-3 to TRBJ2-2, with 9 positions matching TRBD1. From germline, CDR1 is SGHNT and CDR2 YENEEA. The CDR3 covers 16 residues. V lost 5 bases and J lost 0; bases outside the gene matches: 4. The CDR3 nucleotides read TGTGCCAGCAGCGTACAGGGGGCCCCGAACACCGGGGAGCTGTTTTTT. Protein sequence: CASSVQGAPNTGELFF.

The J gene is TRBJ1-4, the V gene TRBV9; D is ambiguous. Germline V lookup: CDR1 SGDLS, CDR2 YYNGEE. This CDR3 region has 15 residues. V lost 0 bases and J 8 bases, leaving 14 bases between the germline ends. The CDR3 sequence: CASSVDWTSGEKLFF. Written as DNA, the CDR3 is TGTGCCAGCAGCGTAGACTGGACTTCGGGGGAAAAACTGTTTTTT.

The rearrangement uses TRBV30 and TRBJ2-7; 9 bases line up with TRBD1. From germline, CDR1 is GTSNPN and CDR2 SVGIG (reference sequence). V shed 5 bases and J 7 bases; nucleotides not matched to a gene: 6. The CDR3 sequence is 12 residues long. The CDR3 protein is CAWVGTGREQYF. In nucleotides, the CDR3 is TGTGCCTGGGTTGGGACAGGGAGAGAGCAGTACTTC.

In its sample, this clone was seen once. The genes are TRBV5-1 and TRBJ2-2; TRBD1 agrees at 9 bases. The CDR3 is made up of 14 amino acids. V lost 4 bases, J lost 6 bases, and 4 bases stayed unmatched. Per the germline V gene, CDR1 is SGHRS and CDR2 is YFSETQ. DNA of the CDR3: TGCGCCAGCAGCGGGACAGGGTATGCCGGGGAGCTGTTTTTT. As protein: CASSGTGYAGELFF.

In its sample, this clone was seen a few times. This sequence joins TRBV6-5 and TRBJ2-3, with D possibly matching TRBD2 (7 bases). This CDR3 spans 15 amino acids. CDR1 and CDR2 from the germline V gene are MNHEY and SVGAGI. V lost 5 bases to trimming and J lost 0 bases, with 12 bases between them. In nucleotides, the CDR3 is TGTGCCAGCAGTCGCGGGGGCGGTAGCACAGATACGCAGTATTTT. Translating gives CASSRGGGSTDTQYF.

The V and J genes are TRBV7-6 and TRBJ2-3; TRBD2 is a possible D gene (5 bases). V lost 2 bases and J lost 0, with 9 bases in between. Germline loops: CDR1 SGHVS, CDR2 FNYEAQ. The CDR3 has 15 residues. The CDR3 loop is CASSLLGGSTDTQYF. CDR3 DNA: TGTGCCAGCAGCTTACTCGGAGGAAGCACAGATACGCAGTATTTT. The variable domain in full, with the rest retrieved from reference TRBV7-6 and TRBJ2-3, is GAGVSQSPRYKVTKRGQDVALRCDPISGHVSLYWYRQALGQGPEFLTYFNYEAQQDKSGLPNDRFSAERPEGSISTLTIQRTEQRDSAMYRCASSLLGGSTDTQYFGPGTRLTVL.

This sequence joins TRBV29-1 and TRBJ1-2, with 9 bases identical to TRBD1. This CDR3 contains 13 residues. Unmatched junction bases numbered 7, after V lost 7 bases and J lost 4 bases. Germline lookup yields CDR1 SQVTM and CDR2 ANQGSEA. For the CDR3, the DNA is TGCAGCGCCCGGGACAGGGCGACCTATGGCTACACCTTC. Protein sequence: CSARDRATYGYTF.

This clone was observed a few times. The chain links TRBV7-3 to TRBJ2-1; D gene unclear. The CDR3 spans 14 residues. The ends were cut back, 6 bases at V and 8 bases at J, with 17 bases in the middle. Per germline, CDR1 SGHTA and CDR2 FQGTGA. The CDR3 DNA sequence: TGTGCCAGCAGTTTGACTCCCCTAGAGCATGAGCAGTTCTTC. It specifies CASSLTPLEHEQFF.

This clone was counted only a few times. The gene calls are TRBV2 and TRBJ2-3, with 7 bases lining up with TRBD2. Germline V gene sequence: CDR1 SNHLY, CDR2 FYNNEI. This CDR3 contains 15 residues. Trimming removed 6 bases from V and 4 bases from J; junction bases left unmatched: 10. CDR3 in DNA: TGTGCCAGCAGCCGTAGCGGGCCCGAGGCAGATACGCAGTATTTT. Amino acid sequence: CASSRSGPEADTQYF.

This clone was detected only a few times. The chain joins TRBV10-3 to TRBJ1-5; TRBD1 aligns across 12 bases. J lost 2 bases, V lost 6 bases, and 8 bases had no gene match. The CDR3 is made up of 17 amino acids. In germline, CDR1 is ENHRY, CDR2 SYGVKD. The CDR3 here is CAISEVGTGGGNQPQHF. In DNA form, the CDR3 reads TGTGCCATCAGCGAAGTAGGGACAGGGGGCGGCAATCAGCCCCAGCATTTT.

The chain joins TRBV9 to TRBJ1-6; D call uncertain. The CDR3 is made up of 14 amino acids. Germline CDR1 and CDR2: SGDLS and YYNGEE. Trimming cost V 0 bases and J 5 bases, with 6 bases left between them. The CDR3 bases are TGTGCCAGCAGCGTAGCCAGAAATAATTCACCCCTCCACTTT. It specifies CASSVARNNSPLHF.

This chain joins TRBV7-2 and TRBJ1-1; 8 bases map to TRBD1. CDR3 length: 15 amino acids. V gave up 4 bases and J gave up 3 bases; unmatched junction bases: 7. Germline CDR1 is SGHTA and CDR2 is FQGNSA. CDR3 loop: CASSSWTGMHTEAFF. The CDR3 DNA is TGTGCCAGCAGCTCGTGGACAGGGATGCACACTGAAGCTTTCTTT.

This clone was seen only a few times. The V call is TRBV18, the J call TRBJ1-2, with 8 bases matching TRBD1. V trimming: 0 bases; J trimming: 7 bases; junction bases outside the gene matches: 10. The V gene's germline CDR1 is KGHSH and CDR2 LQKENI. This CDR3 comprises 16 residues. The CDR3 DNA reads TGTGCCAGCTCACCACCCGGACAGGGTAATAGAGGTGGCTACACCTTC. It yields the protein CASSPPGQGNRGGYTF. Full variable domain (outside the CDR3, taken from reference TRBV18 and TRBJ1-2): NAGVMQNPRHLVRRRGQEARLRCSPMKGHSHVYWYRQLPEEGLKFMVYLQKENIIDESGMPKERFSAEFPKEGPSILRIQQVVRGDSAAYFCASSPPGQGNRGGYTFGSGTRLTVV.

This clone was seen at least ten times. The chain links TRBV4-3 to TRBJ2-2, with a weak D call TRBD1 (5 bases). The CDR3 sequence is 13 residues long. V was shortened by 4 bases and J by 3 bases, with 6 bases between the two germline ends. Germline CDR1 and CDR2: LGHNA and YSLEER. The CDR3 nucleotides read TGCGCCAGCAGCCGCAGGGACACCGGGGAGCTGTTTTTT. Translating it yields CASSRRDTGELFF.

The chain uses TRBV19 and TRBJ2-7, with D possibly TRBD1 on 5 matching bases. V dropped 4 bases and J dropped 3 bases, with 10 bases sitting between them. Per the germline V gene, CDR1 is LNHDA and CDR2 is SQIVND (reference sequence). The CDR3 loop spans 13 amino acids. CDR3 DNA sequence: TGTGCCAGTAGTAGTGGCAGGGTCTACGAGCAGTACTTC. This sequence encodes CASSSGRVYEQYF.

J is TRBJ2-4 and V is TRBV27; D call uncertain. Trimming cost V 6 bases and J 0 bases, with 6 bases left between them. The CDR3 extends over 13 amino acids. From germline, CDR1 is MNHEY and CDR2 SMNVEV (reference sequence). The CDR3 DNA reads TGTGCCAGCAGATCTCTAGCCAAAAACATTCAGTACTTC. It specifies CASRSLAKNIQYF.

This clone appeared a few times. The chain joins TRBV10-3 to TRBJ2-5; 9 positions agree with TRBD1. Trimming cost V 5 bases and J 2 bases; bases outside gene matches: 3. The V gene's germline CDR1 is ENHRY and CDR2 SYGVKD. The CDR3 extends over 14 amino acids. CDR3 sequence: CAISPGQGQETQYF. The CDR3 coding sequence is TGTGCCATCAGTCCGGGACAGGGACAAGAGACCCAGTACTTC.

V gene TRBV29-1 combines with J gene TRBJ1-1, with 7 nucleotides matching TRBD1. Germline CDR1 and CDR2: SQVTM and ANQGSEA. Trimming at V came to 4 bases and at J to 3 bases, leaving 2 bases not matched to a gene. The CDR3 is 12 amino acids. CDR3 sequence (DNA): TGCAGCGTTGCTCAGGGGGACACTGAAGCTTTCTTT. Translating it yields CSVAQGDTEAFF. The complete variable domain, with remaining parts taken from reference TRBV29-1 and TRBJ1-1, reads SAVISQKPSRDICQRGTSLTIQCQVDSQVTMMFWYRQQPGQSLTLIATANQGSEATYESGFVIDKFPISRPNLTFSTLTVSNMSPEDSSIYLCSVAQGDTEAFFGQGTRLTVV.

CDR3 sequence reads: CASRQTGGRGTEAFF. The CDR3, as DNA: TGTGCCAGCAGACAAACGGGGGGCAGGGGCACTGAAGCTTTCTTT. The J gene is TRBJ1-1, the V gene TRBV6-6, with D tentatively TRBD1 (6 bases). The CDR3 is 15 residues long. The germline gives CDR1 MNHNY, CDR2 SVGAGI (reference sequence). Trimming pared 6 bases from V and 4 bases from J, leaving 18 bases between.

The genes are TRBV2 and TRBJ2-1; TRBD2 aligns across 10 bases. The V and J ends lost 2 bases and 8 bases, in that order; junction bases with no gene match: 3. This CDR3 has 14 amino acids. Germline V lookup: CDR1 SNHLY, CDR2 FYNNEI. CDR3 sequence (DNA): TGTGCCAGCAGTGAACTAGCGGGAGTGGATGAGCAGTTCTTC. It specifies CASSELAGVDEQFF.